This T cell receptor beta chain is drawn from a study of blood T cells in healthy people across ages. Study-wide points: Diversity was higher, and naive CD4+ cells more numerous, in long-lived donors than in aged donors. PBMCs that were unsorted prevented a conclusive naive versus antigen-experienced comparison.

This clonotype was observed many times. Its antigen is currently unknown. The ends were cut back, 3 bases at V and 0 bases at J, with 9 bases in the middle. Germline V gene data show CDR1 as KGHSH and CDR2 as LQKENI. The CDR3 is 15 amino acids. Alongside a J-beta primer mix, a sample-barcoded 5' primer served in a second PCR lasting about 6 to 12 cycles. TCRdb passed the 5' RACE reads through MiXCR, listing each CDR3 protein once. The sample records 590,000 or so distinct CDR3 sequences, about 30% being singletons. This receptor was obtained from a woman of 80 years or more in good health. Sequences were obtained from blood. The V gene is TRBV18, the J gene TRBJ2-1; perhaps TRBD2 as D (5 bases). The CDR3 loop is CASSPMDSSYNEQFF. The CDR3 DNA is TGTGCCAGCTCACCCATGGACTCCTCCTACAATGAGCAGTTCTTC.